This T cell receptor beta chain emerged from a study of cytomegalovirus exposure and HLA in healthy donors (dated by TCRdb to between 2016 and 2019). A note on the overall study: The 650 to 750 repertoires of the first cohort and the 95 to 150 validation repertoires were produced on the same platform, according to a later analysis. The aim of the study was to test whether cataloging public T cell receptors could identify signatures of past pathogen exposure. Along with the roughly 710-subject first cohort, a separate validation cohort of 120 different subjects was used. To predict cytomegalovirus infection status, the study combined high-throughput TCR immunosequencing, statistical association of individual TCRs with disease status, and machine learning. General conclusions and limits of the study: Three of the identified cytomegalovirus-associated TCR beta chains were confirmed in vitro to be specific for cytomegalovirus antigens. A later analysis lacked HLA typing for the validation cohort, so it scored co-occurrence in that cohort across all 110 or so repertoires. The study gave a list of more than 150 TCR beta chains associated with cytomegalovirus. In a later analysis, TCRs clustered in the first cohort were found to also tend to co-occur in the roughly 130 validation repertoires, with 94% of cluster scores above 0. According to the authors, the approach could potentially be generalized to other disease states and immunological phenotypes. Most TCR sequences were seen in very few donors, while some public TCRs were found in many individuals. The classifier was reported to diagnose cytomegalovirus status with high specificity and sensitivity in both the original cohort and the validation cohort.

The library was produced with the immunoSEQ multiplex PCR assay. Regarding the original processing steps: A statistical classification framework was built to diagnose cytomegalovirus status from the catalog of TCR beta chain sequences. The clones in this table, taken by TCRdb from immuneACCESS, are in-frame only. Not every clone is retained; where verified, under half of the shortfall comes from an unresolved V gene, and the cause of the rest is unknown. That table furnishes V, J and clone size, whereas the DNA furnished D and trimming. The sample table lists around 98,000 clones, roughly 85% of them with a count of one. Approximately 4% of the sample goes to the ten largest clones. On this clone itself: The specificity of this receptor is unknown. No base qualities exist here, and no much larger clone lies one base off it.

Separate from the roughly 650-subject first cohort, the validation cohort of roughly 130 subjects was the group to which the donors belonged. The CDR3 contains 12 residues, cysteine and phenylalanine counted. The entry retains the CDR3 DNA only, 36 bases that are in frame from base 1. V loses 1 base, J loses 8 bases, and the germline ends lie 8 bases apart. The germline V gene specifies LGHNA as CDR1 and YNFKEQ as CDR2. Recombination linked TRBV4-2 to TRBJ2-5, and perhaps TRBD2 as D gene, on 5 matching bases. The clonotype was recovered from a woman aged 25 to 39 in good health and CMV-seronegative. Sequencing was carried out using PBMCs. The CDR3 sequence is CASSQGGETQYF. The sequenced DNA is TGTGCCAGCAGCCAAGGGGGAGAAACCCAGTACTTC.